The 10 T cell receptor beta chains in this list originate from one sample, sequenced in a study of CD4 T cells in relation to SARS-CoV-2 and coronaviruses. No antigen is known for these receptors. Unexposed donor CD4+ T cells date from about 2011-2018, before the COVID-19 pandemic. Isolation of CD4+ T cells took place after approximately 10 days in culture. This table comes from immunoSEQ multiplex PCR, and its TCRdb copy is limited to in-frame clones, with some not included. The data contain approximately 11,000 clones, 65% to 75% of them seen just once; the ten biggest clones take up about 20%. Sequencing input: CD4+ T cells from PBMCs, cultured in vitro. These receptors were obtained from a human donor in good health.

The V gene is TRBV4-3, the J gene TRBJ1-5; D might be TRBD1 (5 bases). From germline, CDR1 is LGHNA and CDR2 YSLEER. This CDR3 spans 16 amino acids. Trimming took 0 bases from V and 6 from J, leaving 15 bases between them. The CDR3 nucleotides are TGCGCCAGCAGCCAAGATTGGCAGGGTTGGAGTCAGCCCCAGCATTTT. Translating gives CASSQDWQGWSQPQHF.

The V gene is TRBV20-1, the J gene TRBJ2-7; 9 bases fit TRBD2. V was clipped by 3 bases and J by 7 bases; unmatched bases: 7. In germline, CDR1 is DFQATT, CDR2 SNEGSKA (reference sequence). This CDR3 comprises 13 residues. The CDR3 region is CSASGLAGIEQYF. In DNA form, the CDR3 reads TGCAGTGCTAGTGGGCTAGCGGGGATTGAGCAGTACTTC.

CDR3: CASSLGRDSQETQYF. The DNA of the CDR3 is TGTGCCAGCAGCTTAGGGAGGGACTCCCAAGAGACCCAGTACTTC. This chain links TRBV9 with TRBJ2-5; 7 bases agree with TRBD2. CDR3 length equals 15 residues. Germline V gene data show CDR1 as SGDLS and CDR2 as YYNGEE. After removal of 4 bases from V and 1 base from J, the junction contained 7 bases not matched to a gene.

With respect to this clone: Other DNA variants within this sample encode the same CDR3. The chain has TRBV3-1 (or the pseudogene TRBV3-2) and TRBJ2-7, with D unresolved. CDR3 size: 12 residues. Trimming shortened V by 1 base and J by 1 base, and 2 bases separated the two germline ends. CDR1 is LGHDT, CDR2 YNNKEL, per germline (reference sequence). The chain's CDR3 is CASSQVSYEQYF. CDR3 coding DNA: TGTGCCAGCAGCCAAGTTTCCTACGAGCAGTACTTC.

The chain recombines TRBV20-1 with TRBJ1-2; D gene ambiguous. The V end lost 3 bases, the J end lost 6 bases, and 17 bases lay between the germline ends. This CDR3 is 14 amino acids long. CDR1 is DFQATT, CDR2 SNEGSKA, per germline (reference sequence). The CDR3 DNA reads TGCAGTGCTAGTCTGGCGGACCGCCCTAATGGCTACACCTTC. It specifies CSASLADRPNGYTF.

V is TRBV6-2 or TRBV6-3 and J is TRBJ2-2; 11 bases map to TRBD2. CDR3 size: 20 residues. CDR1 MNHEY and CDR2 SVGEGT come from the germline V gene. J lost 3 bases, V lost 0 bases, and 12 bases had no gene match. CDR3: CASSYSGTSGFGGYTGELFF. CDR3 nucleotides: TGTGCCAGCAGTTACTCGGGGACTAGCGGCTTCGGGGGGTACACCGGGGAGCTGTTTTTT.

The V gene is TRBV11-3, the J gene TRBJ2-1; no clear D. V was trimmed by 2 bases and J by 0 bases, leaving 8 bases between them. The CDR3 runs 15 residues. Germline V gives CDR1 SGHNT, CDR2 YENEEA. CDR3 in DNA: TGTGCCAGCAGCTTACGCGGAAGCTCCTACAATGAGCAGTTCTTC. Its translation is CASSLRGSSYNEQFF.

The count of this clone is one. The V and J genes are TRBV7-2 and TRBJ2-2; 8 bases align to TRBD2. This CDR3 is 17 amino acids long. CDR1 is SGHTA, CDR2 FQGNSA, per germline. Trimming at V came to 1 base and at J to 5 bases, leaving 9 bases not matched to a gene. This chain's CDR3 is CASSLDVRGGKTGELFF. In nucleotides, the CDR3 is TGTGCCAGCAGCTTAGACGTTCGCGGGGGGAAGACCGGGGAGCTGTTTTTT.

This clone was counted once. The V gene is TRBV18, the J gene TRBJ2-7; 8 bases align to TRBD2. This CDR3 has 16 residues. CDR1 KGHSH and CDR2 LQKENI come from the germline V gene. V gave up 1 base and J gave up 0 bases; unmatched junction bases: 5. CDR3 sequence (DNA): TGTGCCAGCTCACCACGGGCGACTAGCGACTCCTACGAGCAGTACTTC. Its protein is CASSPRATSDSYEQYF. The full variable domain, with the rest looked up from reference TRBV18 and TRBJ2-7, is NAGVMQNPRHLVRRRGQEARLRCSPMKGHSHVYWYRQLPEEGLKFMVYLQKENIIDESGMPKERFSAEFPKEGPSILRIQQVVRGDSAAYFCASSPRATSDSYEQYFGPGTRLTVT.

J is TRBJ2-7 and V is TRBV5-1; maybe TRBD1 (6 bases). There are 15 residues in the CDR3. Germline CDR1 SGHRS, CDR2 YFSETQ. Trimming shortened V by 0 bases and J by 4 bases, and 14 bases separated the two germline ends. The CDR3: CASSLGQGRVYEQYF. The CDR3 DNA reads TGCGCCAGCAGCTTGGGGCAGGGGCGCGTGTACGAGCAGTACTTC.